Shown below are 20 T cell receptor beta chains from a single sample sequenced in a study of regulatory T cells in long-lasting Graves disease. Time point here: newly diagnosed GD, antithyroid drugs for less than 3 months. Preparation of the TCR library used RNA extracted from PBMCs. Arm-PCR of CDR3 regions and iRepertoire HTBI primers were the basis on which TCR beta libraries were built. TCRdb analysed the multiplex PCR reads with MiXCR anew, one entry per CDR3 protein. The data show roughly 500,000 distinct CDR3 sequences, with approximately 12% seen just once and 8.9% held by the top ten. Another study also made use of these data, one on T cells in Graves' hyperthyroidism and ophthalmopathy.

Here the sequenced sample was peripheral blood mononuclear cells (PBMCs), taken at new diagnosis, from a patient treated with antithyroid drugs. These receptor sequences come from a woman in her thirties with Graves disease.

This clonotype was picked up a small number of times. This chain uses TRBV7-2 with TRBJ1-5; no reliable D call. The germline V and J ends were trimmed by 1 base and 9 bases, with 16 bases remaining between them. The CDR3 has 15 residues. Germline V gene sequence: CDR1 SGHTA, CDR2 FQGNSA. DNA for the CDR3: TGTGCCAGCAGCTTAGGGCAGGCGGTCCAATGGCCCCAGCATTTT. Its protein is CASSLGQAVQWPQHF.

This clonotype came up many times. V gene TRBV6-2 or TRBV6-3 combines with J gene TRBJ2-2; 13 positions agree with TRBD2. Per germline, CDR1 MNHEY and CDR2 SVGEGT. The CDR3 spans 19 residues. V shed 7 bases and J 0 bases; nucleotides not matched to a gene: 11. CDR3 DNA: TGTGCCAGCATCCATTGGTCCGGGACTAGCGGGACGAACACCGGGGAGCTGTTTTTT. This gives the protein CASIHWSGTSGTNTGELFF.

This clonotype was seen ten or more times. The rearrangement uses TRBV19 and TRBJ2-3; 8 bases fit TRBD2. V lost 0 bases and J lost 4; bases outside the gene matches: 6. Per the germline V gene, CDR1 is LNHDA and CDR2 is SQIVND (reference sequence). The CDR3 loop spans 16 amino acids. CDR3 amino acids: CASSIESGRSSDTQYF. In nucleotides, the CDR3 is TGTGCCAGTAGTATAGAAAGCGGGAGAAGCTCAGATACGCAGTATTTT.

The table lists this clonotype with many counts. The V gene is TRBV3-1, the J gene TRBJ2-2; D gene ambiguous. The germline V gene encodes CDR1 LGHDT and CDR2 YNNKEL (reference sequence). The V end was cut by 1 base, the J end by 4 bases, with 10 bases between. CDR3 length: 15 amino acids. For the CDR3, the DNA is TGTGCCAGCAGCCAAGCAGGAACCCGCACCGGGGAGCTGTTTTTT. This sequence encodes CASSQAGTRTGELFF.

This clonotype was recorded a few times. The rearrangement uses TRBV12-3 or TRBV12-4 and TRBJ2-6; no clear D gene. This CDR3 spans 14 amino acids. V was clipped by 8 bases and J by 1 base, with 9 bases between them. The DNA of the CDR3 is TGTGCCAGCCAGTTGCAGTCTGGGGCCAACGTCCTGACTTTC. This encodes CASQLQSGANVLTF.

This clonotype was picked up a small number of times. This CDR3 is CASSLAWDTISYEQYF. DNA of the CDR3: TGTGCCAGCAGCTTAGCGTGGGATACAATCTCCTACGAGCAGTACTTC. This chain uses TRBV7-2 with TRBJ2-7; D is uncertain. The CDR3 sequence is 16 residues long. In germline, CDR1 is SGHTA, CDR2 FQGNSA. V lost 0 bases, J lost 0 bases, and 12 bases lay in between.

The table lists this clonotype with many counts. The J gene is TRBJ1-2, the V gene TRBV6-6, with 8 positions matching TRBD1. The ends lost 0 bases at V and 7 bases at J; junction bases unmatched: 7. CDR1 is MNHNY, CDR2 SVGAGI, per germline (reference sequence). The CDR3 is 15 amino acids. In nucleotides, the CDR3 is TGTGCCAGCAGTTACTCGACGCAGGGGGCGGTTGGCTACACCTTC. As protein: CASSYSTQGAVGYTF.

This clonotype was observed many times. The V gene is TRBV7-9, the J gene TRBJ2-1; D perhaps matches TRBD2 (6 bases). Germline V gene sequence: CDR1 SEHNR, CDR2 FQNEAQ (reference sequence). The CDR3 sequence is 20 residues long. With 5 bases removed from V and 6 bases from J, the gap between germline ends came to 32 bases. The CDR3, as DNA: TGTGCCAGCAGCGATCCTGCATCGCCGGGGAGGCTAGCCCAAAGCAATGAGCAGTTCTTC. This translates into CASSDPASPGRLAQSNEQFF. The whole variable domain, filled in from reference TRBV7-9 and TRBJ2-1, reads DTGVSQNPRHKITKRGQNVTFRCDPISEHNRLYWYRQTLGQGPEFLTYFQNEAQLEKSRLLSDRFSAERPKGSFSTLEIQRTEQGDSAMYLCASSDPASPGRLAQSNEQFFGPGTRLTVL.

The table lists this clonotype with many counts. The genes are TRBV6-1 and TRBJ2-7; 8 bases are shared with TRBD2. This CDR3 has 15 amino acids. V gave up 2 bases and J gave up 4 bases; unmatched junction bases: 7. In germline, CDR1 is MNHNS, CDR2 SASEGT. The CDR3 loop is CASSEKERERYEQYF. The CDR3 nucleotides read TGTGCCAGCAGTGAAAAAGAGCGGGAGCGGTACGAGCAGTACTTC.

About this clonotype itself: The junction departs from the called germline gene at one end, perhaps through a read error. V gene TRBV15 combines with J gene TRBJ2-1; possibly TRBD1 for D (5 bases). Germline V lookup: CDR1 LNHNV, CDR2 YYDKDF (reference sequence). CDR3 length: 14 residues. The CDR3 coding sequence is TGTGCCACCAGCAGAGATTCCCTCCAGGGTCCCTCGGTCTTC. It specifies CATSRDSLQGPSVF.

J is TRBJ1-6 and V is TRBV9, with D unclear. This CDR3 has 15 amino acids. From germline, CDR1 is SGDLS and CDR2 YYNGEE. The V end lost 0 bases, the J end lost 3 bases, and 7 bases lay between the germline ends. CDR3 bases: TGTGCCAGCAGCGTAGATCAGCTCTATAATTCACCCCTCCACTTT. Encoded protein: CASSVDQLYNSPLHF.

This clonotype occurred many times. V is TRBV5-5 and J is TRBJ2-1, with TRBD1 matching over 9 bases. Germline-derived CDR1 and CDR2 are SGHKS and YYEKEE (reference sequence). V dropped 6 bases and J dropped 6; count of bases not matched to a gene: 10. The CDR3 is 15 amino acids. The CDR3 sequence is CASTPAGTGINEQFF. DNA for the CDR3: TGTGCCAGCACCCCGGCCGGGACAGGGATCAATGAGCAGTTCTTC.

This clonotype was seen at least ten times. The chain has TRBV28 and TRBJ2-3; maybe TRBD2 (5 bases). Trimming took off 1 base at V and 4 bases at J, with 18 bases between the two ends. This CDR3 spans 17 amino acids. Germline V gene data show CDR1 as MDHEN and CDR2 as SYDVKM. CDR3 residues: CASSLSFFGDGSDTQYF. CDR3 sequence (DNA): TGTGCCAGCAGTTTATCCTTTTTCGGGGATGGCTCAGATACGCAGTATTTT.

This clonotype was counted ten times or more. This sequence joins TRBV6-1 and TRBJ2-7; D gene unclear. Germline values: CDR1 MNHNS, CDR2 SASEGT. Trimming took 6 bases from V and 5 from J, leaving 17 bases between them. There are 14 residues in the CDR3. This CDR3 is CASRTPGYPDEQYF. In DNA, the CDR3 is TGTGCCAGCAGGACTCCCGGGTATCCAGACGAGCAGTACTTC.

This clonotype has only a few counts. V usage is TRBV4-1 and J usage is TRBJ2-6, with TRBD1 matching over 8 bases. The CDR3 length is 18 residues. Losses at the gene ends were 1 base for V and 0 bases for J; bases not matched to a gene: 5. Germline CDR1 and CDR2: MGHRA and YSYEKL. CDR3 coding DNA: TGCGCCAGCAGCCAAGTTACAGGGGGAGTCTCTGGGGCCAACGTCCTGACTTTC. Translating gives CASSQVTGGVSGANVLTF.

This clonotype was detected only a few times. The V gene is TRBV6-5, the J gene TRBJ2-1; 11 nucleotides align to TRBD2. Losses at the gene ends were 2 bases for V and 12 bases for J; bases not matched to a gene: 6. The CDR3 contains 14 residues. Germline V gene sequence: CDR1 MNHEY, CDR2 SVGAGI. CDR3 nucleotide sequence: TGTGCCAGCAGTTACCGGCTAGCGGGAGGTGGGCAGTTCTTC. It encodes CASSYRLAGGGQFF.

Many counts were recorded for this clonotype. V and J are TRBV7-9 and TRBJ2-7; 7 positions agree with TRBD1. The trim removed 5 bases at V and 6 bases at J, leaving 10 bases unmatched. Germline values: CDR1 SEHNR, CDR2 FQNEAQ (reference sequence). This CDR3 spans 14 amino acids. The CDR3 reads CASSVHEWTGEQYF. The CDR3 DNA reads TGTGCCAGCAGCGTCCATGAGTGGACAGGCGAGCAGTACTTC.

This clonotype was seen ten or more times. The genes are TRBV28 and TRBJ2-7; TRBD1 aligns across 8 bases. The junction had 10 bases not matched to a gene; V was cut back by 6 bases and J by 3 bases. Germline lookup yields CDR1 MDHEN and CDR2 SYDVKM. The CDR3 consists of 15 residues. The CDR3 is CASRPGQGFNYEQYF. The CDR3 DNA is TGTGCCAGCAGACCTGGACAGGGCTTTAACTACGAGCAGTACTTC.

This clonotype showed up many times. DNA for the CDR3: TGTGCCAGCAGCCAAGTTTCAGGTCGGAACACTGAAGCTTTCTTT. Translated, it gives CASSQVSGRNTEAFF. V usage is TRBV3-1 and J usage is TRBJ1-1; D uncertain. This CDR3 has 15 residues. Trimming cost V 1 base and J 1 base, with 10 bases left between them. Germline CDR1 is LGHDT and CDR2 is YNNKEL (reference sequence).

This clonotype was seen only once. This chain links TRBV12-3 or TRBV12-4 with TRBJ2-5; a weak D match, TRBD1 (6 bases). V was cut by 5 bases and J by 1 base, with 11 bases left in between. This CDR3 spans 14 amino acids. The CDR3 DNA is TGTGCCAGCAGTCTTCGGACAGTCCAAGAGACCCAGTACTTC. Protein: CASSLRTVQETQYF.